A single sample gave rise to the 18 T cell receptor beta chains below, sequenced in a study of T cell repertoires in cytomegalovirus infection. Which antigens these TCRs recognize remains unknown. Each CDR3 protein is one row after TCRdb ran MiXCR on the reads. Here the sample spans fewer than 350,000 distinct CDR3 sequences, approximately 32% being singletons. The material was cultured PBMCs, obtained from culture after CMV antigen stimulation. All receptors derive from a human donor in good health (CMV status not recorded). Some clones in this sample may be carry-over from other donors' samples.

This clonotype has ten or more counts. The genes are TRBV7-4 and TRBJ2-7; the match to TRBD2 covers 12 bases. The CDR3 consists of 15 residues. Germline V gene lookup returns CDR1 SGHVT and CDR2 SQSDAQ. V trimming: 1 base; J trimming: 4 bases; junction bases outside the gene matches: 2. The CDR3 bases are TGTGCCAGCAGCTTAGGACTAGCGGGGGTATACGAGCAGTACTTC. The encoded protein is CASSLGLAGVYEQYF.

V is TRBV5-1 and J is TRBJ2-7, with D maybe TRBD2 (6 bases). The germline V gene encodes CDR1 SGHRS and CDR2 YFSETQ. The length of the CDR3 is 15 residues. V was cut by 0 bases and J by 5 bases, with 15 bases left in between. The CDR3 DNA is TGCGCCAGCAGCTTGGCCGCGGGGTTGGTCAACGAGCAGTACTTC. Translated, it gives CASSLAAGLVNEQYF.

The CDR3 spells CAISEGYRLNYGYTF. CDR3 coding DNA: TGTGCCATCAGTGAAGGGTACCGATTAAACTATGGCTACACCTTC. This chain joins TRBV10-3 and TRBJ1-2; D remains unclear. Trimming removed 3 bases at V and 2 bases at J, with 13 bases between. CDR3 length equals 15 residues. Germline lookup yields CDR1 ENHRY and CDR2 SYGVKD.

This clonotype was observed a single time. CDR3 in amino acids: CARLKGLAGGLRNEQFF. The CDR3 DNA sequence: TGTGCCAGACTGAAGGGGCTAGCGGGAGGACTTAGGAATGAGCAGTTCTTC. The chain combines TRBV19 with TRBJ2-1, with TRBD2 matching over 11 bases. Unmatched junction bases numbered 17, after V lost 9 bases and J lost 7 bases. Germline V lookup: CDR1 LNHDA, CDR2 SQIVND (reference sequence). The CDR3 is 17 amino acids.

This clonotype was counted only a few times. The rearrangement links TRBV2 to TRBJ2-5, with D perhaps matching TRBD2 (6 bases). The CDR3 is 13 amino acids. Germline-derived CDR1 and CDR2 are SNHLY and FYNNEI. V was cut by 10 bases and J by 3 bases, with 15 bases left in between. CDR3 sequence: CANRGGGEETQYF. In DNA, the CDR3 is TGTGCCAACCGAGGAGGAGGGGAAGAGACCCAGTACTTC.

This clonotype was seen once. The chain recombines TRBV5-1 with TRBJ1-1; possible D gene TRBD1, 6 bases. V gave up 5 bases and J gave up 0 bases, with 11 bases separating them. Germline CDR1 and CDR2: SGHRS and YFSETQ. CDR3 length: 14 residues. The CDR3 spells CASRAGTLNTEAFF. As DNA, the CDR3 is TGCGCCAGCAGAGCCGGGACACTGAACACTGAAGCTTTCTTT.

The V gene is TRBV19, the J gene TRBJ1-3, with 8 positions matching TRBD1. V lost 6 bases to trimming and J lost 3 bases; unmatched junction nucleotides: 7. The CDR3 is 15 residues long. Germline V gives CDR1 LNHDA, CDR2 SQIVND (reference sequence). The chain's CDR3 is CASRMDRASGNTIYF. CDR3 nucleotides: TGTGCCAGTAGAATGGACAGGGCGAGTGGAAACACCATATATTTT.

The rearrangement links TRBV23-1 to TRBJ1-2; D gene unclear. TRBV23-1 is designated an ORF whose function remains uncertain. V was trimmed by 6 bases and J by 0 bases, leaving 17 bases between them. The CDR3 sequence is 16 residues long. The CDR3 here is CASSEEGPEANYGYTF. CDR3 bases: TGCGCCAGCAGCGAGGAAGGACCCGAAGCTAACTATGGCTACACCTTC.

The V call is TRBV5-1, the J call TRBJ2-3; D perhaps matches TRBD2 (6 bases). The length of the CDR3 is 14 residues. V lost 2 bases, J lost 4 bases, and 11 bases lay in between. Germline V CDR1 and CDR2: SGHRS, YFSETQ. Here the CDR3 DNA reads TGCGCCAGCAGCTTCGCGGGACTGGCAGATACGCAGTATTTT. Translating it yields CASSFAGLADTQYF.

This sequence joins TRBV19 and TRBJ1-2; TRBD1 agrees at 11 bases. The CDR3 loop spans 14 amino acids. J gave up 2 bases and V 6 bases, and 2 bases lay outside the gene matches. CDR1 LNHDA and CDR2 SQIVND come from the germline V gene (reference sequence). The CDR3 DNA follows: TGTGCCAGTAGAAGGACAGGGGGCAACTATGGCTACACCTTC. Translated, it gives CASRRTGGNYGYTF.

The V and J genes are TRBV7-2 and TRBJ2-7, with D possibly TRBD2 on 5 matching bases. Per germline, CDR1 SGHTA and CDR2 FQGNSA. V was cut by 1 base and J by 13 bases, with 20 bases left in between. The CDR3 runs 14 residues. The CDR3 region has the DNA TGTGCCAGCAGCTTAGGACCTCCTCGGGATGGGGAATACTTC. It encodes CASSLGPPRDGEYF.

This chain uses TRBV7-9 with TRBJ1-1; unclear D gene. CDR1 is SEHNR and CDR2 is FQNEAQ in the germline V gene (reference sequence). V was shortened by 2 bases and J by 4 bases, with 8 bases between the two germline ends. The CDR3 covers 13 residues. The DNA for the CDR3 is TGTGCCAGCAGCTTAAATTTTCGCACTGAAGCTTTCTTT. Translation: CASSLNFRTEAFF.

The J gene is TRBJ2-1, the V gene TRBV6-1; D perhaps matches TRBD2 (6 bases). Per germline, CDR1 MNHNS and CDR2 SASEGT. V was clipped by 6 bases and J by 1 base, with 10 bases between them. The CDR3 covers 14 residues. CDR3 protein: CASSSRGSYNEQFF. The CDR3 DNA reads TGTGCCAGCAGCTCCCGGGGGTCCTACAATGAGCAGTTCTTC.

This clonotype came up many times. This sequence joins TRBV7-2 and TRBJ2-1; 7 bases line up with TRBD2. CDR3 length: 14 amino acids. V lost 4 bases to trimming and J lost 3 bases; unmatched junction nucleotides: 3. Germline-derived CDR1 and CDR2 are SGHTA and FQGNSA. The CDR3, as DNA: TGTGCCAGCAGCTACACTAGCGACTACAATGAGCAGTTCTTC. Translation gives CASSYTSDYNEQFF.

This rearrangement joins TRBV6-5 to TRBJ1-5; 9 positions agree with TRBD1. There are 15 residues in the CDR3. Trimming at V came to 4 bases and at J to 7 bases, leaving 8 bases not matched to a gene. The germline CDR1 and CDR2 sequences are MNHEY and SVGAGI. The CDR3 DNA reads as TGTGCCAGCAGTTCCGGGACAGGGTTTCGGCAGCCCCAGCATTTT. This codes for CASSSGTGFRQPQHF.

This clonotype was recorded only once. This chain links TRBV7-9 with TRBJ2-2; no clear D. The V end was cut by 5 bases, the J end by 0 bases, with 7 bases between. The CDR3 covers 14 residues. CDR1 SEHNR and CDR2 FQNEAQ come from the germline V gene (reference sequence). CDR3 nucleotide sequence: TGTGCCAGCAGCCCGACACCGAACACCGGGGAGCTGTTTTTT. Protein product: CASSPTPNTGELFF.

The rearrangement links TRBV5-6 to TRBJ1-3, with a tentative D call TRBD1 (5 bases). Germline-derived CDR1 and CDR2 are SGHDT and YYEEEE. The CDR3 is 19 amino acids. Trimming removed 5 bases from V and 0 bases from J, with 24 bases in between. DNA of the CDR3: TGTGCCAGCAGAACAGCCTCCGCGGGACTCAGAAGCTCTGGAAACACCATATATTTT. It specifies CASRTASAGLRSSGNTIYF.

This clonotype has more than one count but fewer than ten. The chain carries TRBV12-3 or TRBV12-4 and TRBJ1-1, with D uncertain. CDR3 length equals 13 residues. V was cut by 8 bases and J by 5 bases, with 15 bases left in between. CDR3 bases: TGTGCCAGCCTCGGGTTAAGTGGGACTGAAGCTTTCTTT. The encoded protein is CASLGLSGTEAFF.